These 4 T cell receptor beta chains were all obtained from the same sample, sequenced in a study of blood T cell repertoires in COVID-19. The repertoire was sequenced with immunoSEQ multiplex PCR; TCRdb's copy has only in-frame clones and lacks some. This repertoire shows some 400,000 clones, more than 75% found once; its top ten account for approximately 1.2%. Sequencing used PBMCs or T cells enriched from blood (not recorded which). The receptors were sampled from a man aged 30 to 45 who had recovered from COVID-19.

This clone was detected only a few times. V gene TRBV7-6 combines with J gene TRBJ2-5, with 11 bases lining up with TRBD2. The CDR3 loop spans 16 amino acids. V trimming: 1 base; J trimming: 1 base; junction bases outside the gene matches: 2. From germline, CDR1 is SGHVS and CDR2 FNYEAQ. CDR3 coding DNA: TGTGCCAGCAGCTTAGGGCTAGCGGGGGGCCAAGAGACCCAGTACTTC. Its protein is CASSLGLAGGQETQYF.

The chain joins TRBV6-2 or TRBV6-3 to TRBJ2-1; TRBD2 matches 14 bases. CDR3 length: 18 residues. The V gene end was trimmed by 0 bases and the J gene end by 8 bases; junction bases not matched to a gene: 9. Per germline, CDR1 MNHEY and CDR2 SVGEGT. For the CDR3, the DNA is TGTGCCAGCAGTTACTCTACAACGACTAGCGGGGGGGCGTATGAGCAGTTCTTC. It translates to CASSYSTTTSGGAYEQFF.

V and J are TRBV5-4 and TRBJ2-5; D is uncertain. This CDR3 spans 13 amino acids. Germline-derived CDR1 and CDR2 are SGHNT and YYREEE (reference sequence). Deletions cut 2 bases from V and 3 bases from J, with 8 bases between. The CDR3 sequence is CASSFVTEETQYF. CDR3 nucleotide sequence: TGTGCCAGCAGCTTTGTAACAGAAGAGACCCAGTACTTC.

V is TRBV11-1 and J is TRBJ2-7; TRBD1 is a possible D gene (5 bases). Trimming took off 4 bases at V and 2 bases at J, with 9 bases between the two ends. The V gene's germline CDR1 is SGHAT and CDR2 FQDESV (reference sequence). The CDR3 contains 13 residues. CDR3 sequence (DNA): TGTGCCAGCAGCTATGGCAGGGCCTACGAGCAGTACTTC. It is translated as CASSYGRAYEQYF.